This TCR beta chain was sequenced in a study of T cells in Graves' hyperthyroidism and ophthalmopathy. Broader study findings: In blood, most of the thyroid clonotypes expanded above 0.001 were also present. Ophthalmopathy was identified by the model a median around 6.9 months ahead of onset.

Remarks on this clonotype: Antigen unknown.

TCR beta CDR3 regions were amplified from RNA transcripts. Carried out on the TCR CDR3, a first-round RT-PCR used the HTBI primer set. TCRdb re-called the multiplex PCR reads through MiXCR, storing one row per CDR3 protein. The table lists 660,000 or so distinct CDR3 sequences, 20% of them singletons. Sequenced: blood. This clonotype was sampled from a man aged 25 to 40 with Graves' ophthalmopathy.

The chain's CDR3 is CASSPLTGAYEQYF. CDR3 sequence (DNA): TGCGCCAGCAGCCCCCTGACAGGAGCCTACGAGCAGTACTTC. The chain couples TRBV5-1 to TRBJ2-7; TRBD1 is a possible D gene (6 bases). Trimming left V 4 bases short and J 2 bases short, with 13 bases between. Germline V lookup: CDR1 SGHRS, CDR2 YFSETQ. This CDR3 contains 14 residues.